One and the same sample provided the 12 T cell receptor beta chains below, sequenced in a study of OX40 agonist ivuxolimab in advanced cancers. The data were produced by immunoSEQ multiplex PCR, yet TCRdb's version contains in-frame clones alone and is incomplete. The sample carries about 39,000 clones, around 90% recorded once. This sample comprised CD4+ or CD8+ T cells sorted from blood, obtained in a trial of the OX40 agonist ivuxolimab. Receptors were obtained from an adult with an advanced solid tumor such as melanoma, head and neck, liver or kidney cancer.

The chain couples TRBV5-6 to TRBJ2-6; D is ambiguous. Germline CDR1 and CDR2: SGHDT and YYEEEE. The CDR3 length is 14 residues. The V gene lost 2 bases and the J gene lost 0 bases, with 3 bases spanning the gap. CDR3 DNA: TGTGCCAGCAGCTTAAGCTCTGGGGCCAACGTCCTGACTTTC. Residues: CASSLSSGANVLTF. The full variable domain, with the rest looked up from reference TRBV5-6 and TRBJ2-6, is DAGVTQSPTHLIKTRGQQVTLRCSPKSGHDTVSWYQQALGQGPQFIFQYYEEEERQRGNFPDRFSGHQFPNYSSELNVNALLLGDSALYLCASSLSSGANVLTFGAGSRLTVL.

The chain has TRBV6-5 and TRBJ2-2, with a possible D match to TRBD2 (6 bases). Germline CDR1 reads MNHEY; CDR2 reads SVGAGI. The V end lost 0 bases, the J end lost 7 bases, and 6 bases lay between the germline ends. This CDR3 is built from 13 residues. DNA for the CDR3: TGTGCCAGCAGTTACTCCGGGGGCGGGGAGCTGTTTTTT. It is translated as CASSYSGGGELFF.

The gene calls are TRBV6-5 and TRBJ2-1; D gene uncertain. The V gene's germline CDR1 is MNHEY and CDR2 SVGAGI. Trimming removed 0 bases at V and 3 bases at J, with 9 bases between. The CDR3 is 15 residues long. This chain's CDR3 is CASSYSWTGYNEQFF. The CDR3 DNA is TGTGCCAGCAGTTACTCGTGGACGGGCTACAATGAGCAGTTCTTC.

The CDR3 nucleotides are TGTGCCAGCAGGCCAAGACAGGGAGGGAACACTGAAGCTTTCTTT. Translated, it gives CASRPRQGGNTEAFF. The rearrangement joins TRBV7-9 to TRBJ1-1; 7 bases align to TRBD1. Unmatched junction bases numbered 8, after V lost 6 bases and J lost 1 base. The CDR3 extends over 15 amino acids. The germline gives CDR1 SEHNR, CDR2 FQNEAQ (reference sequence).

This chain joins TRBV5-6 and TRBJ2-7, with 9 positions matching TRBD1. The germline V gene has CDR1 SGHDT and CDR2 YYEEEE. The CDR3 runs to 14 residues. J gave up 2 bases and V 3 bases, and 3 bases lay outside the gene matches. The CDR3 loop is CASSWDRDPYEQYF. The CDR3 bases are TGTGCCAGCAGCTGGGACAGGGACCCCTACGAGCAGTACTTC.

The gene calls are TRBV18 and TRBJ1-4, with TRBD1 matching 8 bases. Looked up from germline, CDR1 is KGHSH and CDR2 is LQKENI. V gave up 3 bases and J gave up 3 bases; unmatched junction bases: 0. The CDR3 is 14 residues long. The CDR3 region has the DNA TGTGCCAGCTCACCGGGACAGGCTAATGAAAAACTGTTTTTT. Its protein is CASSPGQANEKLFF.

The V gene is TRBV9, the J gene TRBJ2-7, with 10 bases fitting TRBD2. Per the germline V gene, CDR1 is SGDLS and CDR2 is YYNGEE. V lost 3 bases to trimming and J lost 3 bases; unmatched junction nucleotides: 6. CDR3 length: 15 amino acids. The CDR3 nucleotides read TGTGCCAGCAGCGAGGGGACTAGCGCGAACTACGAGCAGTACTTC. Encoded protein: CASSEGTSANYEQYF.

The CDR3 is CASSQESGWGATDTQYF. In DNA, the CDR3 is TGCGCCAGCAGCCAAGAGTCGGGGTGGGGAGCCACAGATACGCAGTATTTT. The chain uses TRBV4-1 and TRBJ2-3; possibly TRBD2 for D (5 bases). Germline CDR1 reads MGHRA; CDR2 reads YSYEKL. V was pared by 0 bases and J by 2 bases, with 15 bases between. The CDR3 is 17 amino acids.

This rearrangement joins TRBV29-1 to TRBJ1-3; D not resolved. Trimming took 7 bases from V and 0 from J, leaving 7 bases between them. CDR3 length: 12 residues. The germline gives CDR1 SQVTM, CDR2 ANQGSEA. CDR3 coding DNA: TGCAGCGCCGCTTTCTCTGGAAACACCATATATTTT. Its protein is CSAAFSGNTIYF.

The V gene is TRBV19, the J gene TRBJ2-7; 9 nucleotides line up with TRBD1. The CDR3 length is 14 residues. V lost 5 bases to trimming and J lost 6 bases; unmatched junction nucleotides: 8. Germline V gives CDR1 LNHDA, CDR2 SQIVND (reference sequence). The CDR3 DNA reads TGTGCCAGTAGTTCCCCGGGACAGGGTGGCGAGCAGTACTTC. Residues: CASSSPGQGGEQYF.

V is TRBV6-1 and J is TRBJ1-5, with a weak D call TRBD1 (6 bases). V was pared by 4 bases and J by 0 bases, with 13 bases between. The germline V gene has CDR1 MNHNS and CDR2 SASEGT. This CDR3 has 16 amino acids. CDR3 amino acids: CASSGGHPYSNQPQHF. The CDR3 DNA follows: TGTGCCAGCAGTGGGGGACACCCCTATAGCAATCAGCCCCAGCATTTT.

This chain uses TRBV27 with TRBJ1-2; D unresolved. CDR1 MNHEY and CDR2 SMNVEV come from the germline V gene (reference sequence). The CDR3 is made up of 13 amino acids. V lost 2 bases to trimming and J lost 3 bases, with 7 bases between them. The CDR3 protein is CASSLTPDYGYTF. The CDR3 nucleotides are TGTGCCAGCAGTTTAACTCCCGACTATGGCTACACCTTC.